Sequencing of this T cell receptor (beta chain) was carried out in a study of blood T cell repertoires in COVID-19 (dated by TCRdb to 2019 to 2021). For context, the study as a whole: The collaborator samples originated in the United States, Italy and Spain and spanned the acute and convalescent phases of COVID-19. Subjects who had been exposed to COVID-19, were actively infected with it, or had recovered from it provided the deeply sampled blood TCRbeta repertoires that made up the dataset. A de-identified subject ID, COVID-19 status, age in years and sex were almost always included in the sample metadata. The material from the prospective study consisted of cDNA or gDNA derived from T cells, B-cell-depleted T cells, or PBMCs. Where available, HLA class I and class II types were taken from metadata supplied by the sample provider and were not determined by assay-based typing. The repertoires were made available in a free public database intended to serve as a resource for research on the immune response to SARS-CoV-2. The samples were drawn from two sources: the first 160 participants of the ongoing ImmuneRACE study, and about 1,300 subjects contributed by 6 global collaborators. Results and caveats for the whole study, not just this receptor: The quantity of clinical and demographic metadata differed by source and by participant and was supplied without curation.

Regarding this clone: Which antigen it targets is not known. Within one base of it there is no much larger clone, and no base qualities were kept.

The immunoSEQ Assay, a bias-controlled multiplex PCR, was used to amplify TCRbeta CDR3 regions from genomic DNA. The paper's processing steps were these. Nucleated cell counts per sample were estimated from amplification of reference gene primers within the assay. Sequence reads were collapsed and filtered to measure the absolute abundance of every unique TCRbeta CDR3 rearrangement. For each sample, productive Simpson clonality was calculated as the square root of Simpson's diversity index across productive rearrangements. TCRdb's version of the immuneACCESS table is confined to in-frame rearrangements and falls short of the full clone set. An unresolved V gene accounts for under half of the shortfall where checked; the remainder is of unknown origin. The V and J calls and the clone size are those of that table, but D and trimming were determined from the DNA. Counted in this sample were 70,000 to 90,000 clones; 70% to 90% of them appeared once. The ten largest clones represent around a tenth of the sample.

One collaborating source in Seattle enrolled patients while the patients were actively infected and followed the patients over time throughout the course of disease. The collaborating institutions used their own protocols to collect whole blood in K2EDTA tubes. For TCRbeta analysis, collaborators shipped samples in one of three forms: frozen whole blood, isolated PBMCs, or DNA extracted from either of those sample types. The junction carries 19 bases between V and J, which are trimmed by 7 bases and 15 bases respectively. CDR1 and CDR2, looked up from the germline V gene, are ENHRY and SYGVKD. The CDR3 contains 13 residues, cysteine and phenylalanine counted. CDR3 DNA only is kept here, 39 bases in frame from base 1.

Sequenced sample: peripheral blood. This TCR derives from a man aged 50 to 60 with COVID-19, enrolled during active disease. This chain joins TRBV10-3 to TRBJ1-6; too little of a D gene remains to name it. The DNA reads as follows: TGTGCCATCAAGCAGCGCGACGGCCAAAACCTCCACTTT. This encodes CAIKQRDGQNLHF.